Below are 32 T cell receptor beta chains sequenced from a single sample in a study of shared clonotypes between healthy human individuals. Profiling relied on immunoSEQ multiplex PCR, and the TCRdb table lists in-frame clones only, not all of them. Of approximately 2.3 million clones listed, roughly 93% were seen once; the top ten hold 0.35% to 0.45%. Material: naive CD4+ T cells from PBMCs. The sample's subset: CD45RA+ positively selected. Receptors originate from a man aged 18 to 29 in good health. Some clones in this sample may be carry-over from other donors' samples.

V usage is TRBV10-3 and J usage is TRBJ1-2; TRBD1 might be the D (6 bases). CDR1 and CDR2 (germline): ENHRY, SYGVKD. The CDR3 sequence is 14 residues long. Trimming pared 3 bases from V and 8 bases from J, leaving 16 bases between. The CDR3 region has the DNA TGTGCCATCAGTGACCGTGGAGGGGGTAGCGGCTACACCTTC. It specifies CAISDRGGGSGYTF.

J is TRBJ2-7 and V is TRBV6-1; no clear D gene. Trimming shortened V by 0 bases and J by 6 bases, and 12 bases separated the two germline ends. The length of the CDR3 is 14 residues. In germline, CDR1 is MNHNS, CDR2 SASEGT. The CDR3 nucleotides are TGTGCCAGCAGTGAAGCCCCCGTCCCTTCCGAGCAGTACTTC. Its protein product is CASSEAPVPSEQYF.

The chain recombines TRBV5-8 with TRBJ2-2; TRBD1 matches 10 bases. This CDR3 spans 18 amino acids. V lost 1 base to trimming and J lost 4 bases; unmatched junction nucleotides: 10. Germline V gives CDR1 SGHTS, CDR2 YDEGEE. The CDR3 sequence: CASSLPDRGSLGTGELFF. CDR3 DNA: TGTGCCAGCAGCTTGCCGGACAGGGGGTCGCTGGGCACCGGGGAGCTGTTTTTT.

The chain links TRBV7-9 to TRBJ1-1, with a weak D call TRBD1 (6 bases). The CDR3 contains 16 residues. V dropped 3 bases and J dropped 1 base, with 15 bases sitting between them. Per germline, CDR1 SEHNR and CDR2 FQNEAQ (reference sequence). CDR3 region: CASSLSGVRANTEAFF. CDR3 in DNA: TGTGCCAGCAGCTTGTCAGGGGTCCGAGCGAACACTGAAGCTTTCTTT.

V usage is TRBV27 and J usage is TRBJ2-7; 10 nucleotides agree with TRBD1. J lost 6 bases, V lost 5 bases, and 7 bases had no gene match. The CDR3 is made up of 14 amino acids. CDR1 and CDR2 from the germline V gene are MNHEY and SMNVEV (reference sequence). CDR3 sequence reads: CASSPRQGAGEQYF. The CDR3 DNA sequence: TGTGCCAGCAGTCCCCGACAGGGGGCTGGCGAGCAGTACTTC.

V and J are TRBV5-6 and TRBJ2-2; TRBD2 matches at 7 bases. V was pared by 3 bases and J by 4 bases, with 9 bases of the junction left unmatched. CDR3 length equals 16 residues. The germline gives CDR1 SGHDT, CDR2 YYEEEE. The CDR3 sequence: CASSSYVGGSTGELFF. The CDR3 DNA is TGTGCCAGCAGCTCCTATGTGGGGGGGAGCACCGGGGAGCTGTTTTTT.

V usage is TRBV4-1 and J usage is TRBJ2-4; 9 positions match TRBD2. The trim removed 0 bases at V and 1 base at J, leaving 16 bases unmatched. The CDR3 runs 21 residues. CDR1 is MGHRA, CDR2 YSYEKL, per germline. Here the CDR3 reads CASSQDRPAGGTGYAKNIQYF. The DNA for the CDR3 is TGCGCCAGCAGCCAAGATCGGCCAGCGGGAGGAACCGGATATGCCAAAAACATTCAGTACTTC.

V and J are TRBV28 and TRBJ2-2, with TRBD2 matching 7 bases. CDR1 and CDR2 (germline): MDHEN, SYDVKM. The CDR3 extends over 16 amino acids. The trim removed 10 bases at V and 4 bases at J, leaving 15 bases unmatched. The CDR3 reads CATLKPAGRITGELFF. Here the CDR3 DNA reads TGTGCCACACTGAAACCAGCGGGACGAATCACCGGGGAGCTGTTTTTT.

The chain links TRBV6-6 to TRBJ1-1; possible D gene TRBD1, 6 bases. This CDR3 contains 14 residues. CDR1 MNHNY and CDR2 SVGAGI come from the germline V gene (reference sequence). Deletions cut 5 bases from V and 1 base from J, with 11 bases between. CDR3 in DNA: TGTGCCAGCAGTCCGGACAGTACGAACACTGAAGCTTTCTTT. Its translation is CASSPDSTNTEAFF.

The chain combines TRBV6-1 with TRBJ2-7; D unclear. The CDR3 runs to 13 residues. Looked up from germline, CDR1 is MNHNS and CDR2 is SASEGT. V lost 1 base and J 8 bases, leaving 12 bases between the germline ends. CDR3 DNA sequence: TGTGCCAGCAGTGAAGGGCGGCAGCGTCAGCAGTACTTC. It codes for CASSEGRQRQQYF.

V is TRBV2 and J is TRBJ2-5; D not resolved. The germline CDR1 and CDR2 sequences are SNHLY and FYNNEI. This CDR3 region has 14 residues. V lost 7 bases and J 4 bases, leaving 16 bases between the germline ends. As DNA, the CDR3 is TGTGCCAGCAACCCTATTACGTCCGGAGAGACCCAGTACTTC. This codes for CASNPITSGETQYF.

This chain links TRBV27 with TRBJ1-2; D remains ambiguous. The CDR3 is 14 amino acids. V lost 6 bases and J lost 4, with 15 bases in between. Per germline, CDR1 MNHEY and CDR2 SMNVEV (reference sequence). The CDR3 region has the DNA TGTGCCAGCAGGAGGATCTGGGAGATCTATGGCTACACCTTC. Translation: CASRRIWEIYGYTF.

The J gene is TRBJ1-5, the V gene TRBV6-6, with D uncertain. The CDR3 loop spans 13 amino acids. Looked up from germline, CDR1 is MNHNY and CDR2 is SVGAGI (reference sequence). The V and J ends lost 7 bases and 4 bases respectively, with 11 bases between them. CDR3 sequence (DNA): TGTGCCAGCATGTACTTCCCAAATCAGCCCCAGCATTTT. It encodes CASMYFPNQPQHF.

V usage is TRBV7-9 and J usage is TRBJ1-6; 7 bases match TRBD1. V dropped 5 bases and J dropped 8; count of bases not matched to a gene: 12. CDR1 SEHNR and CDR2 FQNEAQ come from the germline V gene (reference sequence). The CDR3 has 16 residues. The CDR3 loop is CASSRQGGTRDSPLHF. Here the CDR3 DNA reads TGTGCCAGCAGCCGCCAGGGGGGCACACGGGATTCACCCCTCCACTTT.

In the case of this clone: The same CDR3 is also encoded by other DNA sequences in this sample. The rearrangement links TRBV28 to TRBJ2-7; perhaps TRBD1 as D (5 bases). Germline V lookup: CDR1 MDHEN, CDR2 SYDVKM. This CDR3 contains 12 residues. Between the trimmed V and J ends, which lost 2 bases and 4 bases, there was a span of 6 bases. Here the CDR3 reads CASSLAGYEQYF. CDR3 in DNA: TGTGCCAGCAGTTTAGCAGGGTACGAGCAGTACTTC. Together with reference TRBV28 and TRBJ2-7, the CDR3 gives the full variable domain: DVKVTQSSRYLVKRTGEKVFLECVQDMDHENMFWYRQDPGLGLRLIYFSYDVKMKEKGDIPEGYSVSREKKERFSLILESASTNQTSMYLCASSLAGYEQYFGPGTRLTVT.

Of note for this clone: The sample contains more than one DNA sequence encoding this CDR3. V usage is TRBV6-1 and J usage is TRBJ2-6; D is uncertain. The germline V gene encodes CDR1 MNHNS and CDR2 SASEGT. CDR3 size: 15 residues. V lost 8 bases to trimming and J lost 0 bases, with 11 bases between them. Written as DNA, the CDR3 is TGTGCCAGCTTTAGACGGACCTCTGGGGCCAACGTCCTGACTTTC. It is translated as CASFRRTSGANVLTF.

The V call is TRBV7-8, the J call TRBJ1-2, with unresolved D. CDR3 length: 13 residues. Germline loops: CDR1 SGHVS, CDR2 FQNEAQ. The ends were cut back, 3 bases at V and 6 bases at J, with 11 bases in the middle. The DNA of the CDR3 is TGTGCCAGCAGCTTGTTCCAGGAGGATGGCTACACCTTC. Amino acid sequence: CASSLFQEDGYTF.

The chain is built from TRBV28 and TRBJ1-2, with 9 bases fitting TRBD1. CDR3 length equals 15 residues. Germline V gives CDR1 MDHEN, CDR2 SYDVKM. After removal of 5 bases from V and 2 bases from J, the junction contained 6 bases not matched to a gene. CDR3 amino acids: CASSINRGRNYGYTF. CDR3 nucleotides: TGTGCCAGCAGTATCAACAGGGGGCGAAACTATGGCTACACCTTC.

As to this clone: Other DNA variants within this sample encode the same CDR3. The rearrangement joins TRBV6-6 to TRBJ1-5, with TRBD1 identical over 7 bases. The CDR3 has 15 residues. From germline, CDR1 is MNHNY and CDR2 SVGAGI (reference sequence). Germline trimming cut 2 bases from V and 0 bases from J; bases unmatched to any gene: 1. The chain's CDR3 is CASSYRDSSNQPQHF. CDR3 nucleotide sequence: TGTGCCAGCAGTTACCGGGACAGTAGCAATCAGCCCCAGCATTTT.

The J gene is TRBJ2-2, the V gene TRBV7-6; no firm D call. The CDR3 is made up of 15 amino acids. The ends were cut back, 1 base at V and 6 bases at J, with 12 bases in the middle. CDR1 is SGHVS, CDR2 FNYEAQ, per germline. CDR3 residues: CASSLVSGPAGELFF. The CDR3 DNA follows: TGTGCCAGCAGCTTAGTGTCAGGTCCGGCCGGGGAGCTGTTTTTT.

V and J are TRBV7-3 and TRBJ2-3; maybe TRBD2 (6 bases). Germline-derived CDR1 and CDR2 are SGHTA and FQGTGA. CDR3 length equals 15 residues. V lost 3 bases and J 0 bases, leaving 10 bases between the germline ends. The CDR3 DNA sequence: TGTGCCAGCAGCTTTAGCGGAGTGAGCACAGATACGCAGTATTTT. Encoded protein: CASSFSGVSTDTQYF. The full variable domain, its missing parts supplied by reference TRBV7-3 and TRBJ2-3, is GAGVSQTPSNKVTEKGKYVELRCDPISGHTALYWYRQSLGQGPEFLIYFQGTGAADDSGLPNDRFFAVRPEGSVSTLKIQRTERGDSAVYLCASSFSGVSTDTQYFGPGTRLTVL.

This chain uses TRBV28 with TRBJ2-3; TRBD2 agrees at 9 bases. The CDR3 runs 16 residues. Germline values: CDR1 MDHEN, CDR2 SYDVKM. The V segment lost 1 base and the J segment 4 bases; nucleotides outside the gene matches: 6. This CDR3 is CASSLFNGGRADTQYF. The CDR3 nucleotides are TGTGCCAGCAGTTTATTCAACGGCGGGAGGGCAGATACGCAGTATTTT.

This rearrangement joins TRBV7-6 to TRBJ2-1; possibly TRBD1 for D (6 bases). Germline loops: CDR1 SGHVS, CDR2 FNYEAQ. V lost 5 bases and J lost 8, with 16 bases in between. This CDR3 comprises 14 residues. In DNA form, the CDR3 reads TGTGCCAGCAGCCGGGACATGGTTCGGCATGAGCAGTTCTTC. Amino acids: CASSRDMVRHEQFF.

J is TRBJ1-3 and V is TRBV4-2; a weak D match, TRBD1 (5 bases). CDR1 and CDR2 from the germline V gene are LGHNA and YNFKEQ. CDR3 size: 14 residues. The ends were cut back, 4 bases at V and 8 bases at J, with 15 bases in the middle. The CDR3 is CASSLAQGRDTIYF. The CDR3 DNA reads as TGTGCCAGCAGCCTCGCCCAGGGTAGGGACACCATATATTTT.

This chain uses TRBV9 with TRBJ2-6; D remains ambiguous. The CDR3 runs to 14 residues. V was shortened by 4 bases and J by 3 bases, with 8 bases between the two germline ends. Germline values: CDR1 SGDLS, CDR2 YYNGEE. CDR3 DNA sequence: TGTGCCAGCAGCTTCCCCGGTGGGGCCAACGTCCTGACTTTC. The encoded protein is CASSFPGGANVLTF.

This chain joins TRBV7-2 and TRBJ1-1; 7 nucleotides align to TRBD1. The CDR3 has 14 residues. Germline CDR1 and CDR2: SGHTA and FQGNSA. V lost 6 bases and J lost 10; bases outside the gene matches: 14. CDR3 nucleotide sequence: TGTGCCAGCAGGTCTACAGGGGCCTGGTCGGGAGCTTTCTTT. Protein sequence: CASRSTGAWSGAFF.

The gene calls are TRBV30 and TRBJ1-2; TRBD1 matches 10 bases. CDR1 and CDR2 (germline): GTSNPN, SVGIG (reference sequence). The CDR3 is 13 residues long. Trimming took 4 bases from V and 8 from J; bases not matched to a gene: 7. The CDR3 nucleotides are TGTGCCTGGAACCCGGGACAGGGGTTGGGCTACACCTTC. Its translation is CAWNPGQGLGYTF.

The gene calls are TRBV5-1 and TRBJ1-1; TRBD1 aligns across 9 bases. The junction had 9 bases not matched to a gene; V was cut back by 4 bases and J by 5 bases. This CDR3 has 15 amino acids. The germline gives CDR1 SGHRS, CDR2 YFSETQ. The CDR3 DNA follows: TGCGCCAGCAGCGAACAGGGGGCGGATGGGACTGAAGCTTTCTTT. Residues: CASSEQGADGTEAFF. The complete variable domain, with remaining parts taken from reference TRBV5-1 and TRBJ1-1, reads KAGVTQTPRYLIKTRGQQVTLSCSPISGHRSVSWYQQTPGQGLQFLFEYFSETQRNKGNFPGRFSGRQFSNSRSEMNVSTLELGDSALYLCASSEQGADGTEAFFGQGTRLTVV.

V is TRBV2 and J is TRBJ2-3; D might be TRBD2 (6 bases). This CDR3 comprises 18 residues. CDR1 and CDR2 from the germline V gene are SNHLY and FYNNEI. Trimming stripped 4 bases from V and 2 bases from J, with 22 bases between. The CDR3, as DNA: TGTGCCAGCAGTGGGGTTCCCGGAGCAGCGGGTGCCACAGATACGCAGTATTTT. Translated: CASSGVPGAAGATDTQYF.

The chain recombines TRBV7-3 with TRBJ2-3; 10 nucleotides align to TRBD2. Germline trimming cut 8 bases from V and 1 base from J; bases unmatched to any gene: 0. The CDR3 totals 13 residues. Germline loops: CDR1 SGHTA, CDR2 FQGTGA. The CDR3 DNA is TGTGCCAGCGGACTAGCGGGCACAGATACGCAGTATTTT. Translated, it gives CASGLAGTDTQYF.

This clone was observed once. The chain recombines TRBV7-9 with TRBJ1-1; the D is unclear. The CDR3 runs to 13 residues. The germline CDR1 and CDR2 sequences are SEHNR and FQNEAQ (reference sequence). Trimming took 3 bases from V and 5 from J, leaving 10 bases between them. The CDR3 DNA follows: TGTGCCAGCAGCTTCGGGGAGAGAACTGAAGCTTTCTTT. Encoded protein: CASSFGERTEAFF.

The chain joins TRBV2 to TRBJ2-7, with TRBD2 matching 11 bases. V shed 6 bases, J shed 3 bases, and the junction held 4 bases outside the gene matches. The CDR3 runs 14 residues. Germline V CDR1 and CDR2: SNHLY, FYNNEI. The CDR3 DNA is TGTGCCAGCAGACCCGGGACTAGCGGCTACGAGCAGTACTTC. Its protein is CASRPGTSGYEQYF.